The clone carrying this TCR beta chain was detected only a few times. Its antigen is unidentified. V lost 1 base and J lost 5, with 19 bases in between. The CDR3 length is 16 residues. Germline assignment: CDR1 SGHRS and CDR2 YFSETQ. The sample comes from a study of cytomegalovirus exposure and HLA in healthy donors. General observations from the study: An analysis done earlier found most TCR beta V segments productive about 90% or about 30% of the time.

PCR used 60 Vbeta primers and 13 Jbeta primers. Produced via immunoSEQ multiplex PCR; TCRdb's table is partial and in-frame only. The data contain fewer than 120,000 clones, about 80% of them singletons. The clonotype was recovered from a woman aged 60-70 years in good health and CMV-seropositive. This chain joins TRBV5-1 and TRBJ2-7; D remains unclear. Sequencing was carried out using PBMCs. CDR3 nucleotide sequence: TGCGCCAGCAGCTTGAGTCCCGGAGCCCAAAGTAACGAGCAGTACTTC. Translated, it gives CASSLSPGAQSNEQYF.